These T cell receptor beta chains were read from a single sample in a study of human CD8 memory T cell subsets. From its re-call of the 5' RACE reads, TCRdb lists each CDR3 protein once, without DNA. The table lists about 6,700 distinct CDR3 sequences. The specimen was CD8+ T cells from PBMCs. The origin of the receptors is a human donor in good health. Each CDR3 is given with its conserved first and last residue. Fields, in order: V gene, J gene, clone size, CDR3 protein. Clone size, where shown, is once, few, many, or a class for clones that have expanded.

TRBV13	TRBJ2-1	.	CASSLDGRVYNEQFF
TRBV4-2	TRBJ2-7	.	CASSQLWEPSYEQYF
TRBV7-9	TRBJ2-7	.	CASSLIGMNGSYEQYF
TRBV6-4	TRBJ2-3	.	CASSSGTSTDTQYF
TRBV20-1	TRBJ1-2	.	CSARGSVGYGYTF
TRBV7-9	TRBJ2-7	.	CASSPQTSGRYYEQYF
TRBV5-6	TRBJ1-1	.	CASNHAGYGTEAFF
TRBV7-9	TRBJ2-5	medium-sized	CASRYGLAWGETQYF
TRBV14	TRBJ2-1	.	CASSPRTSGYVNEQFF
TRBV12-3/TRBV12-4	TRBJ2-2	medium-sized	CASNSRGRGTGELFF
TRBV10-3	TRBJ2-2	medium-sized	CAILSRETGELFF
TRBV7-2	TRBJ2-1	medium-sized	CASSSVLAGVRGEQFF
TRBV19	TRBJ2-1	.	CASSSGLNNEQFF
TRBV11-3	TRBJ1-1	medium-sized	CASGLGAGTEAFF
TRBV28	TRBJ2-2	.	CASSSPPGNAGELFF
TRBV2	TRBJ2-1	.	CASGTSYNEQFF
TRBV20-1	TRBJ2-3	.	CSASAGLAESDTQYF
TRBV7-8	TRBJ2-7	.	CASSRGSGRAYEQYF
TRBV19	TRBJ1-6	.	CASSIRPGSPLHF
TRBV7-2	TRBJ2-7	.	CASTLSSGGPYEQYF
TRBV28	TRBJ1-4	medium-sized	CASSVTVATNEKLFF